This T cell receptor (beta chain) originates from a study of shared clonotypes between healthy human individuals. Regarding the study as a whole: Only a few donors were included, so the genetic and exposure-history diversity represented was limited. A handful of donors shared around 5.2% of their naive CD4 clonotypes.

Terminally differentiated effector memory CD45RA+ cells were excluded from the naive CD8 cells, which were CD45RO-negative and positively selected for CCR7. The CDR3 spans 14 residues. Looked up from germline, CDR1 is MNHEY and CDR2 is SMNVEV (reference sequence). Trimming removed 5 bases from V and 7 bases from J; junction bases left unmatched: 7. This table comes from immunoSEQ multiplex PCR, and its TCRdb copy is limited to in-frame clones, with some not included. The sample has millions of clones, about 95% seen once. About this clone itself: Its target is not known.

Sequences were obtained from naive CD8+ T cells sorted from blood. The chain couples TRBV27 to TRBJ1-2, with 10 bases aligning to TRBD1. This receptor was identified in a man aged 18 to 29 in good health. In DNA, the CDR3 is TGTGCCAGCAGTCTGACCGGGACAGGGGTTGGCTACACCTTC. Translated, it gives CASSLTGTGVGYTF.